These 28 T cell receptor beta chains originate from one sample sequenced in a study of cytomegalovirus exposure and HLA in healthy donors. Primers included in the PCR were 60 Vbeta and 13 Jbeta primers. The method was immunoSEQ multiplex PCR; TCRdb's version includes in-frame clones alone and lacks a portion of them. Of 75,000 to 85,000 clones in the sample, roughly 80% were seen once. Sequencing was done on a sample of PBMCs. These receptors originate from a male donor in good health and CMV-seronegative.

V gene TRBV10-3 combines with J gene TRBJ2-2, with D tentatively TRBD2 (7 bases). CDR3 length equals 16 residues. Trimming pared 1 base from V and 5 bases from J, leaving 14 bases between. Per germline, CDR1 ENHRY and CDR2 SYGVKD. DNA of the CDR3: TGTGCCATCAGTGAGTATCGGGGGGCGACGACCGGGGAGCTGTTTTTT. Its translation is CAISEYRGATTGELFF.

The chain uses TRBV28 and TRBJ2-6; TRBD1 matches 7 bases. The CDR3 has 16 residues. V shed 6 bases and J 5 bases; nucleotides not matched to a gene: 10. Germline CDR1 and CDR2: MDHEN and SYDVKM. The DNA for the CDR3 is TGTGCCAGCAGGGAAACCACAGGGGCTTGGGCCAACGTCCTGACTTTC. It is translated as CASRETTGAWANVLTF.

The CDR3 loop reads CASSSTAGDLSGANVLTF. Here the CDR3 DNA reads TGTGCCAGCAGCTCCACAGCAGGGGACCTCTCTGGGGCCAACGTCCTGACTTTC. The V call is TRBV7-9, the J call TRBJ2-6; perhaps TRBD1 as D (6 bases). The CDR3 is 18 residues long. V lost 4 bases to trimming and J lost 0 bases, with 16 bases between them. The germline gives CDR1 SEHNR, CDR2 FQNEAQ (reference sequence).

This chain uses TRBV11-3 with TRBJ2-7; D remains unclear. The CDR3 totals 15 residues. V lost 0 bases and J lost 5, with 14 bases in between. Germline assignment: CDR1 SGHNT and CDR2 YENEEA. CDR3 nucleotide sequence: TGTGCCAGCAGCTTAGATCCCGCTCGGGTCGACGAGCAGTACTTC. Encoded protein: CASSLDPARVDEQYF.

This chain links TRBV7-9 with TRBJ2-5, with D possibly TRBD2 on 6 matching bases. CDR1 is SEHNR and CDR2 is FQNEAQ in the germline V gene (reference sequence). Trimming pared 1 base from V and 7 bases from J, leaving 16 bases between. The CDR3 is 15 amino acids. The CDR3 reads CASSLDPGDDPTQYF. CDR3 nucleotide sequence: TGTGCCAGCAGCTTAGACCCGGGAGACGACCCGACCCAGTACTTC. The variable domain in full, completed from reference TRBV7-9 and TRBJ2-5, reads DTGVSQNPRHKITKRGQNVTFRCDPISEHNRLYWYRQTLGQGPEFLTYFQNEAQLEKSRLLSDRFSAERPKGSFSTLEIQRTEQGDSAMYLCASSLDPGDDPTQYFGPGTRLLVL.

V is TRBV11-2 and J is TRBJ2-1, with D perhaps TRBD2 (6 bases). V lost 5 bases and J 12 bases, leaving 20 bases between the germline ends. There are 14 residues in the CDR3. CDR1 is SGHAT and CDR2 is FQNNGV in the germline V gene. The CDR3 sequence: CASSGGRSVGGQFF. CDR3 sequence (DNA): TGTGCCAGCAGCGGTGGGCGTAGCGTGGGAGGGCAGTTCTTC.

The chain links TRBV28 to TRBJ1-1; perhaps TRBD1 as D (6 bases). The CDR3 totals 18 residues. Germline V gene lookup returns CDR1 MDHEN and CDR2 SYDVKM. V lost 2 bases and J 1 base, leaving 20 bases between the germline ends. The CDR3 region is CASSLVVGSGHGNTEAFF. The CDR3 coding sequence is TGTGCCAGCAGTTTAGTTGTCGGGTCGGGACACGGGAACACTGAAGCTTTCTTT.

The chain combines TRBV4-3 with TRBJ2-7, with D possibly being TRBD2 (7 bases). Germline CDR1 is LGHNA and CDR2 is YSLEER. The CDR3 is 15 residues long. Deletions cut 3 bases from V and 6 bases from J, with 18 bases between. CDR3 protein: CASSQGWGGYCEQYF. The CDR3 DNA sequence: TGCGCCAGCAGCCAGGGCTGGGGGGGCTACTGCGAGCAGTACTTC.

The J gene is TRBJ2-7, the V gene TRBV15; 7 positions agree with TRBD1. The CDR3 length is 15 residues. Germline CDR1 and CDR2: LNHNV and YYDKDF (reference sequence). V gave up 1 base and J gave up 1 base; unmatched junction bases: 4. CDR3 protein: CATSRGTGASYEQYF. CDR3 bases: TGTGCCACCAGCAGAGGAACAGGGGCGTCCTACGAGCAGTACTTC.

The chain combines TRBV4-1 with TRBJ1-2, with D unresolved. The CDR3 contains 15 residues. The germline V gene encodes CDR1 MGHRA and CDR2 YSYEKL. Trimming cost V 4 bases and J 0 bases, with 12 bases left between them. CDR3 in DNA: TGCGCCAGCAGCCCTTGGGAGACTTCTAACTATGGCTACACCTTC. As protein: CASSPWETSNYGYTF.

The chain couples TRBV2 to TRBJ2-5; 10 bases are shared with TRBD2. The CDR3 consists of 16 residues. After removal of 3 bases from V and 5 bases from J, the junction contained 9 bases not matched to a gene. From germline, CDR1 is SNHLY and CDR2 FYNNEI. CDR3 coding DNA: TGTGCCAGCAGTGAGAAGCTAGCGGGAGTGTGGGAGACCCAGTACTTC. The encoded protein is CASSEKLAGVWETQYF.

The genes are TRBV5-6 and TRBJ1-1, with TRBD1 identical over 9 bases. V trimming: 0 bases; J trimming: 7 bases; junction bases outside the gene matches: 13. Germline loops: CDR1 SGHDT, CDR2 YYEEEE. This CDR3 spans 17 amino acids. The CDR3 DNA reads as TGTGCCAGCAGCTTGGGGCTCCGGACAGGGGCGTTGATTGAAGCTTTCTTT. This translates into CASSLGLRTGALIEAFF.

The rearrangement uses TRBV5-1 and TRBJ2-1, with TRBD2 matching over 8 bases. This CDR3 contains 15 residues. Losses at the gene ends were 2 bases for V and 3 bases for J; bases not matched to a gene: 4. Germline V gene sequence: CDR1 SGHRS, CDR2 YFSETQ. Here the CDR3 reads CASSLISGDYNEQFF. The CDR3 bases are TGCGCCAGCAGCTTAATTAGCGGGGACTACAATGAGCAGTTCTTC.

The chain is built from TRBV29-1 and TRBJ2-2; 7 bases are shared with TRBD1. The CDR3 has 14 amino acids. V dropped 7 bases and J dropped 4; count of bases not matched to a gene: 9. The germline V gene has CDR1 SQVTM and CDR2 ANQGSEA. CDR3 DNA sequence: TGCAGCGGGTCCAGGGGGTTGGGCACCGGGGAGCTGTTTTTT. Amino acids: CSGSRGLGTGELFF.

This CDR3 reads CASSMDRAPIGYTF. The CDR3 DNA follows: TGTGCCAGCAGCATGGACAGGGCTCCTATCGGCTACACCTTC. The chain links TRBV7-8 to TRBJ1-2; 8 bases line up with TRBD1. V lost 5 bases and J lost 8; bases outside the gene matches: 10. The CDR3 runs 14 residues. Germline assignment: CDR1 SGHVS and CDR2 FQNEAQ.

The V and J genes are TRBV18 and TRBJ2-5; tentative D call: TRBD2 (5 bases). V gave up 5 bases and J gave up 0 bases, with 7 bases separating them. Germline lookup yields CDR1 KGHSH and CDR2 LQKENI. CDR3 length: 13 amino acids. CDR3 amino acids: CASSAGNQETQYF. Here the CDR3 DNA reads TGTGCCAGCTCAGCCGGGAACCAAGAGACCCAGTACTTC. The full variable domain, completed using reference TRBV18 and TRBJ2-5, is NAGVMQNPRHLVRRRGQEARLRCSPMKGHSHVYWYRQLPEEGLKFMVYLQKENIIDESGMPKERFSAEFPKEGPSILRIQQVVRGDSAAYFCASSAGNQETQYFGPGTRLLVL.

The sample holds a few counts of this clone. The chain has TRBV2 and TRBJ2-1, with 8 bases lining up with TRBD1. Trimming at V came to 5 bases and at J to 9 bases, leaving 9 bases not matched to a gene. Germline values: CDR1 SNHLY, CDR2 FYNNEI. The CDR3 runs 14 residues. The CDR3 loop is CASSLPGTGTEQFF. The CDR3, as DNA: TGTGCCAGCAGTCTACCCGGGACAGGAACTGAGCAGTTCTTC.

The chain joins TRBV28 to TRBJ1-5; D is unclear. V lost 5 bases and J lost 3, with 17 bases in between. This CDR3 is built from 16 residues. Germline V gene lookup returns CDR1 MDHEN and CDR2 SYDVKM. CDR3 protein: CASSPVRWVLNQPQHF. Written as DNA, the CDR3 is TGTGCCAGCAGTCCTGTGCGGTGGGTCCTCAATCAGCCCCAGCATTTT.

This clone showed up just once. V gene TRBV18 combines with J gene TRBJ2-1; 7 bases line up with TRBD1. J lost 4 bases, V lost 6 bases, and 6 bases had no gene match. The CDR3 covers 14 residues. Germline-derived CDR1 and CDR2 are KGHSH and LQKENI. The CDR3 sequence: CASSLRDRYNEQFF. In DNA, the CDR3 is TGTGCCAGCTCCCTCCGGGACAGATACAATGAGCAGTTCTTC.

The rearrangement links TRBV5-1 to TRBJ2-7; D is unresolved. V shed 2 bases and J shed 2 bases, with 11 bases lying between them. CDR1 is SGHRS and CDR2 is YFSETQ in the germline V gene. The CDR3 contains 14 residues. CDR3 coding DNA: TGCGCCAGCAGCTTCCGTGGAGAACCCTACGAGCAGTACTTC. It encodes CASSFRGEPYEQYF.

The chain employs TRBV29-1 and TRBJ2-5; tentative D call: TRBD1 (6 bases). V was pared by 7 bases and J by 4 bases, with 13 bases between. This CDR3 comprises 12 residues. Germline V gene lookup returns CDR1 SQVTM and CDR2 ANQGSEA. CDR3 protein: CSAAGRGETQYF. CDR3 sequence (DNA): TGCAGCGCCGCCGGCAGGGGAGAGACCCAGTACTTC.

J is TRBJ1-1 and V is TRBV9; D perhaps matches TRBD1 (6 bases). This CDR3 spans 16 amino acids. V was clipped by 4 bases and J by 0 bases, with 16 bases between them. Germline CDR1 SGDLS, CDR2 YYNGEE. The CDR3: CASSPRWGGMNTEAFF. CDR3 nucleotide sequence: TGTGCCAGCAGCCCCCGGTGGGGGGGCATGAACACTGAAGCTTTCTTT.

Concerning this clone: The sample contains more than one DNA sequence encoding this CDR3. The chain recombines TRBV10-3 with TRBJ2-3, with D hard to call. The CDR3 is made up of 14 amino acids. Germline values: CDR1 ENHRY, CDR2 SYGVKD. Trimming cost V 2 bases and J 2 bases, with 8 bases left between them. The CDR3 reads CAISEREDTDTQYF. The CDR3 coding sequence is TGTGCCATCAGTGAGAGAGAGGACACAGATACGCAGTATTTT.

The V gene is TRBV5-1, the J gene TRBJ1-6; the D is unclear. Germline CDR1 SGHRS, CDR2 YFSETQ. CDR3 length: 15 amino acids. V lost 0 bases, J lost 11 bases, and 15 bases lay in between. Here the CDR3 DNA reads TGCGCCAGCAGCTTGGCCGGGGAGGGCGGTGCACCCCTCCACTTT. Encoded protein: CASSLAGEGGAPLHF.

The rearrangement uses TRBV7-3 and TRBJ2-1; no reliable D call. The ends were cut back, 1 base at V and 9 bases at J, with 7 bases in the middle. The germline V gene has CDR1 SGHTA and CDR2 FQGTGA. This CDR3 has 12 amino acids. CDR3 residues: CASSLMVGEQFF. DNA for the CDR3: TGTGCCAGCAGCTTAATGGTCGGTGAGCAGTTCTTC.

This rearrangement joins TRBV5-1 to TRBJ2-1, with 9 bases aligning to TRBD1. V shed 3 bases, J shed 6 bases, and the junction held 7 bases outside the gene matches. The CDR3 is 15 amino acids. Germline assignment: CDR1 SGHRS and CDR2 YFSETQ. CDR3 nucleotide sequence: TGCGCCAGCAGCTGGGCCGGGACAGGGTTCAATGAGCAGTTCTTC. This encodes CASSWAGTGFNEQFF.

The rearrangement uses TRBV5-1 and TRBJ2-7, with 9 bases lining up with TRBD1. Per the germline V gene, CDR1 is SGHRS and CDR2 is YFSETQ. V was pared by 4 bases and J by 0 bases, with 2 bases of the junction left unmatched. The CDR3 spans 14 residues. The CDR3 region is CASSEGQGSYEQYF. The CDR3 coding sequence is TGCGCCAGCAGCGAGGGACAGGGCTCCTACGAGCAGTACTTC.

DNA of the CDR3: TGCAGCGTCGCAACAGGGGGCATCGGTCAGCCCCAGCATTTT. Translation gives CSVATGGIGQPQHF. The V and J genes are TRBV29-1 and TRBJ1-5, with 9 positions matching TRBD1. Trimming at V came to 6 bases and at J to 6 bases, leaving 9 bases not matched to a gene. Germline V CDR1 and CDR2: SQVTM, ANQGSEA. CDR3 length: 14 residues.